Listed below are T cell receptor beta chains from one sample, sequenced in a study of cytomegalovirus exposure and HLA in healthy donors. Profiled with immunoSEQ multiplex PCR; TCRdb holds only in-frame clones, not every one. The table lists some 120,000 clones, around 79% of them singletons. The source material was PBMCs. The receptors were gathered from a woman between 40 and 50 years old in good health and CMV-seronegative. CDR3s include the opening cysteine and the closing phenylalanine or tryptophan. The order of the fields is V gene, D gene, J gene, clone size, CDR3 protein, CDR3 DNA. The D gene is left open where the match is weak. Expanded clones are given a class, and other clones once, few, many or no size at all.

v_call: TRBV9
d_call: NA
j_call: TRBJ1-1
clone_size: few
cdr3_aa: CASKPMGARNTEAFF
cdr3_nt: TGTGCCAGCAAACCGATGGGGGCTCGGAACACTGAAGCTTTCTTT

v_call: TRBV6-1
d_call: TRBD2
j_call: TRBJ2-3
clone_size: few
cdr3_aa: CASTYLAEYADTQYF
cdr3_nt: TGTGCCAGCACCTACCTAGCGGAGTATGCAGATACGCAGTATTTT

v_call: TRBV9
d_call: NA
j_call: TRBJ1-3
clone_size: NA
cdr3_aa: CASSLAGSSGNTIYF
cdr3_nt: TGTGCCAGCAGCCTAGCGGGGAGCTCTGGAAACACCATATATTTT

v_call: TRBV19
d_call: TRBD1
j_call: TRBJ1-5
clone_size: NA
cdr3_aa: CASSIVRGRFGNQPQHF
cdr3_nt: TGTGCCAGTAGTATAGTCAGGGGGCGATTCGGCAATCAGCCCCAGCATTTT

v_call: TRBV9
d_call: TRBD2
j_call: TRBJ2-2
clone_size: NA
cdr3_aa: CASTISGRAANTGELFF
cdr3_nt: TGTGCCAGCACCATTAGCGGGAGGGCCGCGAACACCGGGGAGCTGTTTTTT

v_call: TRBV28
d_call: NA
j_call: TRBJ1-4
clone_size: NA
cdr3_aa: CACGKGEVPTNEKLFF
cdr3_nt: TGTGCCTGCGGAAAAGGAGAGGTTCCCACTAATGAAAAACTGTTTTTT

v_call: TRBV2
d_call: TRBD2
j_call: TRBJ2-1
clone_size: few
cdr3_aa: CASSGRVVLDEQFF
cdr3_nt: TGTGCCAGCAGCGGGAGGGTGGTTCTGGATGAGCAGTTCTTC

v_call: TRBV19
d_call: TRBD2
j_call: TRBJ2-3
clone_size: NA
cdr3_aa: CASSMLAGGPDTQYF
cdr3_nt: TGTGCCAGTAGTATGCTAGCGGGAGGTCCAGATACGCAGTATTTT

v_call: TRBV5-6
d_call: NA
j_call: TRBJ1-6
clone_size: few
cdr3_aa: CASSLVSATSPLHF
cdr3_nt: TGTGCCAGCAGCTTGGTCTCTGCTACTTCACCCCTCCACTTT

v_call: TRBV28
d_call: NA
j_call: TRBJ1-2
clone_size: NA
cdr3_aa: CASSLSSYGYTF
cdr3_nt: TGTGCCAGCAGTTTGTCATCCTATGGCTACACCTTC

v_call: TRBV5-4
d_call: TRBD2
j_call: TRBJ2-7
clone_size: few
cdr3_aa: CASSLATSGIHEQYF
cdr3_nt: TGTGCCAGCAGCTTGGCCACTAGCGGGATCCACGAGCAGTACTTC

v_call: TRBV19
d_call: NA
j_call: TRBJ1-5
clone_size: NA
cdr3_aa: CASSIRGNSNQPQHF
cdr3_nt: TGTGCCAGTAGTATAAGGGGTAATAGCAATCAGCCCCAGCATTTT

v_call: TRBV5-4
d_call: TRBD2
j_call: TRBJ2-2
clone_size: NA
cdr3_aa: CASSFGTSGPGELFF
cdr3_nt: TGTGCCAGCAGCTTCGGAACTAGCGGGCCCGGGGAGCTGTTTTTT

v_call: TRBV7-6
d_call: NA
j_call: TRBJ1-6
clone_size: NA
cdr3_aa: CASSLSGQNSPLHF
cdr3_nt: TGTGCCAGCAGCTTAAGTGGCCAAAATTCACCCCTCCACTTT

v_call: TRBV27
d_call: TRBD2
j_call: TRBJ2-1
clone_size: NA
cdr3_aa: CASRRLAGGPLNEQFF
cdr3_nt: TGTGCCAGCAGGCGACTAGCGGGAGGGCCCCTCAATGAGCAGTTCTTC

v_call: TRBV2
d_call: TRBD2
j_call: TRBJ2-2
clone_size: NA
cdr3_aa: CASRGGGGFGELFF
cdr3_nt: TGTGCCAGCAGGGGCGGGGGAGGGTTCGGGGAGCTGTTTTTT

v_call: TRBV28
d_call: NA
j_call: TRBJ1-5
clone_size: NA
cdr3_aa: CASSFGQPQHF
cdr3_nt: TGTGCCAGCAGCTTCGGTCAGCCCCAGCATTTT

v_call: TRBV28
d_call: TRBD1
j_call: TRBJ2-1
clone_size: NA
cdr3_aa: CASIGQGKNEQFF
cdr3_nt: TGTGCCAGCATAGGACAGGGGAAGAATGAGCAGTTCTTC

v_call: TRBV2
d_call: NA
j_call: TRBJ2-5
clone_size: NA
cdr3_aa: CASSVSTTRQETQYF
cdr3_nt: TGTGCCAGCAGTGTAAGCACTACGCGGCAAGAGACCCAGTACTTC

v_call: TRBV4-2
d_call: NA
j_call: TRBJ2-7
clone_size: few
cdr3_aa: CASSQIVGISSYEQYF
cdr3_nt: TGTGCCAGCAGCCAGATTGTCGGGATTAGCTCCTACGAGCAGTACTTC

v_call: TRBV4-2
d_call: NA
j_call: TRBJ2-1
clone_size: NA
cdr3_aa: CASSQGGARRDNEQFF
cdr3_nt: TGTGCCAGCAGCCAAGGGGGAGCGAGGCGGGACAATGAGCAGTTCTTC

v_call: TRBV28
d_call: NA
j_call: TRBJ2-7
clone_size: NA
cdr3_aa: CASSFSYEQYF
cdr3_nt: TGTGCCAGCAGTTTCAGTTACGAGCAGTACTTC

v_call: TRBV11-2
d_call: TRBD1
j_call: TRBJ2-5
clone_size: NA
cdr3_aa: CASSLGTVQETQYF
cdr3_nt: TGTGCCAGCAGCCTGGGGACAGTCCAAGAGACCCAGTACTTC

v_call: TRBV7-2
d_call: NA
j_call: TRBJ2-2
clone_size: NA
cdr3_aa: CASSLGGQANTGELFF
cdr3_nt: TGTGCCAGCAGCTTAGGAGGGCAAGCGAACACCGGGGAGCTGTTTTTT

v_call: TRBV28
d_call: TRBD2
j_call: TRBJ2-1
clone_size: NA
cdr3_aa: CASSFPQASGSHEQFF
cdr3_nt: TGTGCCAGCAGTTTTCCCCAAGCTAGCGGGAGCCATGAGCAGTTCTTC

v_call: TRBV11-2
d_call: NA
j_call: TRBJ2-1
clone_size: NA
cdr3_aa: CASSTQVRNEQFF
cdr3_nt: TGTGCCAGCAGCACACAGGTGAGAAATGAGCAGTTCTTC

v_call: TRBV4-3
d_call: TRBD1
j_call: TRBJ1-2
clone_size: NA
cdr3_aa: CASSTLTGGYGYTF
cdr3_nt: TGCGCCAGCAGCACCTTGACAGGGGGCTATGGCTACACCTTC

v_call: TRBV9
d_call: NA
j_call: TRBJ2-1
clone_size: NA
cdr3_aa: CASSPDYTINNEQFF
cdr3_nt: TGTGCCAGCAGCCCCGACTATACCATAAACAATGAGCAGTTCTTC

v_call: TRBV7-2
d_call: TRBD2
j_call: TRBJ2-7
clone_size: NA
cdr3_aa: CASSSRDYSYEQYF
cdr3_nt: TGTGCCAGCAGCTCTCGGGACTACTCCTACGAGCAGTACTTC

v_call: TRBV27
d_call: TRBD2
j_call: TRBJ2-1
clone_size: few
cdr3_aa: CASSLGPGLAGSQEQFF
cdr3_nt: TGTGCCAGCAGTTTAGGGCCGGGACTAGCGGGATCACAAGAGCAGTTCTTC

v_call: TRBV4-3
d_call: NA
j_call: TRBJ2-7
clone_size: NA
cdr3_aa: CASSQGLGSFSSYEQYF
cdr3_nt: TGCGCCAGCAGCCAAGGTCTCGGGTCCTTCAGCTCCTACGAGCAGTACTTC

v_call: TRBV27
d_call: TRBD1
j_call: TRBJ2-3
clone_size: once
cdr3_aa: CASSLSRSKAGGIRYF
cdr3_nt: TGTGCCAGCAGTTTATCACGATCGAAGGCAGGGGGAATCCGGTATTTT

v_call: TRBV27
d_call: NA
j_call: TRBJ1-1
clone_size: few
cdr3_aa: CASSPRGSGTEAFF
cdr3_nt: TGTGCCAGCAGCCCGAGGGGGAGCGGCACTGAAGCTTTCTTT

v_call: TRBV6-5
d_call: NA
j_call: TRBJ2-7
clone_size: NA
cdr3_aa: CASSPRRDLSYEQYF
cdr3_nt: TGTGCCAGCAGTCCCAGACGGGACTTGTCCTACGAGCAGTACTTC

v_call: TRBV18
d_call: NA
j_call: TRBJ2-1
clone_size: NA
cdr3_aa: CASSPQGAGSINEQFF
cdr3_nt: TGTGCCAGCTCACCTCAAGGGGCGGGGTCGATCAATGAGCAGTTCTTC

v_call: TRBV27
d_call: NA
j_call: TRBJ2-1
clone_size: NA
cdr3_aa: CARSEAGGFEQFF
cdr3_nt: TGTGCCAGATCAGAGGCAGGGGGGTTTGAGCAGTTCTTC

v_call: TRBV7-9
d_call: TRBD1
j_call: TRBJ1-2
clone_size: NA
cdr3_aa: CASSGPTGIPGGYGYTF
cdr3_nt: TGTGCCAGCAGCGGGCCGACAGGGATCCCTGGGGGTTATGGCTACACCTTC

v_call: TRBV7-2
d_call: TRBD1
j_call: TRBJ2-2
clone_size: NA
cdr3_aa: CASSPGQVYTGELFF
cdr3_nt: TGTGCCAGCAGCCCCGGACAGGTGTACACCGGGGAGCTGTTTTTT

v_call: TRBV6-6
d_call: NA
j_call: TRBJ2-3
clone_size: NA
cdr3_aa: CASSRPLGTSTDTQYF
cdr3_nt: TGTGCCAGCAGCCGCCCCCTGGGGACTAGCACAGATACGCAGTATTTT

v_call: TRBV28
d_call: TRBD1
j_call: TRBJ1-5
clone_size: NA
cdr3_aa: CASSLRRGRRSPAQPQHF
cdr3_nt: TGTGCCAGCAGTTTAAGGAGGGGGCGCCGAAGCCCTGCTCAGCCCCAGCATTTT